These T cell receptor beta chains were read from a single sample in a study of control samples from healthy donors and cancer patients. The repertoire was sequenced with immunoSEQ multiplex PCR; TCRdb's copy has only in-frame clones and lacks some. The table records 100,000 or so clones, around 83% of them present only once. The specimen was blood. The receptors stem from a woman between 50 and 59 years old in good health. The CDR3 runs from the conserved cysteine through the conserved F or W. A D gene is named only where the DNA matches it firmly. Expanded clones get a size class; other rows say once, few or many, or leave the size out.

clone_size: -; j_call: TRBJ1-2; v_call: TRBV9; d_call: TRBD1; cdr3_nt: TGTGCCAGCAGCTTTAGAGGGACAGATCCACCGTCCTGGGTCCGTGACTATGGCTACACCTTC; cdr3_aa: CASSFRGTDPPSWVRDYGYTF
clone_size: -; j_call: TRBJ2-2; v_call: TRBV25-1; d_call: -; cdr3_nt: TGTGCCAGCAGTGTGGATGGGGGTCGAACCGGGGAGCTGTTTTTT; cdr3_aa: CASSVDGGRTGELFF
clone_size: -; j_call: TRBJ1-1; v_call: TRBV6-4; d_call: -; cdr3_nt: TGTGCCAGCAGCCCCGGGGAGGGCTACACTGAAGCTTTCTTT; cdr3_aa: CASSPGEGYTEAFF
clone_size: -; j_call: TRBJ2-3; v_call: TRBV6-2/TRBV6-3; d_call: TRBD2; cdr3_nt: TGTGCCAGCAGTCAGCTAGCGGGAGGTGGAAGGGATACGCAGTATTTT; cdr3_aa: CASSQLAGGGRDTQYF
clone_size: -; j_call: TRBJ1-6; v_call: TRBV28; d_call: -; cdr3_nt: TGTGCCAGCAGTTTAGGGTCACCCCTCCACTTT; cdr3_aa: CASSLGSPLHF
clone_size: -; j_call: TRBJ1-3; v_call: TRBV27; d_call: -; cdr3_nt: TGTGCCAGCAGTTTAGGAGGTGGCAGGGGTTTACCCGGAAACACCATATATTTT; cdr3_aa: CASSLGGGRGLPGNTIYF
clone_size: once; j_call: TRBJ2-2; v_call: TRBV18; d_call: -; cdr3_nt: TGTGCCAGCTCACCATTATCCGGGAGTAATTTCCCCGGGGAGCTGTTTTTT; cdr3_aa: CASSPLSGSNFPGELFF
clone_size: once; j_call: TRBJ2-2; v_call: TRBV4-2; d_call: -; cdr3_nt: TGTGCCAGCAGCCAAGATTCCTTCCCTGTCGAGCTGTTTTTT; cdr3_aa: CASSQDSFPVELFF
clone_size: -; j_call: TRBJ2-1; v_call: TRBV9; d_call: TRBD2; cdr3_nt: TGTGCCAGCAGCGACCCGACTGGCGGGGGTCCTAATGAGCAGTTCTTC; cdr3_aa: CASSDPTGGGPNEQFF
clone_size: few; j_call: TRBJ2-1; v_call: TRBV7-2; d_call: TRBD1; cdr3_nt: TGTGCCAGCAGGCCCCATGGAGGGACAGGGACCGGACTTGGGCAGTTCTTC; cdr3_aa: CASRPHGGTGTGLGQFF
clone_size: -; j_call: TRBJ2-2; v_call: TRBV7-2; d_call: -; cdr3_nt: TGTGCCAGCAGCTTCTTCGCGTGGGACGAGCTGTTTTTT; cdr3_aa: CASSFFAWDELFF
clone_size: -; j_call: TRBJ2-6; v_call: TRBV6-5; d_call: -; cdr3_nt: TGTGCCAGCAGTTTTGGGGGGGCGGGGGCCAACGTCCTGACTTTC; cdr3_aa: CASSFGGAGANVLTF
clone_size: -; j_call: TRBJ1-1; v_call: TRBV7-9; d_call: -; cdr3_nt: TGTGCCAGTCCGCCGGGACCAGTGAACACTGAAGCTTTCTTT; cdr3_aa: CASPPGPVNTEAFF
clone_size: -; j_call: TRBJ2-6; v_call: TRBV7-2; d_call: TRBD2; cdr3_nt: TGTGCCAGCAGCTTAACTAGCGGGACCTCTGGGGCCAACGTCCTGACTTTC; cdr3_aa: CASSLTSGTSGANVLTF
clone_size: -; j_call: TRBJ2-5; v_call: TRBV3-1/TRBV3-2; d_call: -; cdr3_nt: TGTGCCAGCAGCCAAGCCCCCGGACGGACCCAGTACTTC; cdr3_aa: CASSQAPGRTQYF